A single sample gave rise to the 25 T cell receptor beta chains below, sequenced in a study of TIL therapy for anti-PD-1-resistant metastatic lung cancer. This was the immunoSEQ v3 assay. TCRdb's table, derived via immunoSEQ multiplex PCR, lists solely in-frame clones and lacks some. The sample lists over 20,000 clones; 55% to 75% were seen once. Time point denoted: pre-treatment sample, taken before nivolumab and TIL therapy. The tumor samples were excised metastases, mostly pleural nodules or supraclavicular lymph nodes. The input for sequencing was tumor tissue, taken at baseline. Every receptor here comes from a person aged 25-79 years with non-small cell lung cancer.

The rearrangement uses TRBV27 and TRBJ1-2; no firm D call. CDR1 is MNHEY and CDR2 is SMNVEV in the germline V gene (reference sequence). The CDR3 has 15 amino acids. Trimming shortened V by 8 bases and J by 8 bases, and 24 bases separated the two germline ends. CDR3: CASVPPVRVSEGYTF. The CDR3 DNA is TGTGCCAGCGTCCCCCCCGTGCGCGTTTCGGAGGGCTACACCTTC.

The sample holds a few counts of this clone. The genes are TRBV5-1 and TRBJ2-7; perhaps TRBD1 as D (6 bases). Trimming left V 2 bases short and J 3 bases short, with 6 bases between. This CDR3 is built from 12 residues. Germline V CDR1 and CDR2: SGHRS, YFSETQ. CDR3 sequence: CASSLQGYEQYF. CDR3 in DNA: TGCGCCAGCAGCTTACAGGGCTACGAGCAGTACTTC.

This sequence joins TRBV29-1 and TRBJ2-7; the D gene is possibly TRBD1 (6 bases). Trimming pared 3 bases from V and 12 bases from J, leaving 15 bases between. The CDR3 has 11 residues. Germline V lookup: CDR1 SQVTM, CDR2 ANQGSEA. The CDR3 is CSVEAGTRLYF. DNA of the CDR3: TGCAGCGTTGAGGCCGGGACACGGCTGTACTTC.

This sequence joins TRBV27 and TRBJ2-2; D is perhaps TRBD2 (7 bases). This CDR3 has 15 residues. Trimming cost V 7 bases and J 6 bases, with 18 bases left between them. Germline V gene lookup returns CDR1 MNHEY and CDR2 SMNVEV (reference sequence). The CDR3 sequence is CASTGRGPSPGELFF. CDR3 DNA sequence: TGTGCCAGCACAGGGCGGGGGCCCTCTCCCGGGGAGCTGTTTTTT.

This chain uses TRBV6-1 with TRBJ1-1; D remains unclear. The CDR3 runs to 15 residues. V lost 2 bases and J lost 6, with 16 bases in between. CDR1 and CDR2 (germline): MNHNS, SASEGT. This CDR3 is CASSERTGRRSEAFF. DNA of the CDR3: TGTGCCAGCAGTGAAAGGACCGGGAGGAGATCTGAAGCTTTCTTT.

The chain recombines TRBV28 with TRBJ1-6; D possibly corresponds to TRBD1 (5 bases). The CDR3 sequence is 13 residues long. Trimming removed 8 bases at V and 12 bases at J, with 17 bases between. The V gene's germline CDR1 is MDHEN and CDR2 SYDVKM. CDR3 amino acids: CASGIAAGLPLHF. The DNA for the CDR3 is TGTGCCAGCGGGATTGCCGCAGGGCTACCCCTCCACTTT.

The genes are TRBV6-6 and TRBJ2-1; D not certain. The CDR3 is 14 residues long. Germline V lookup: CDR1 MNHNY, CDR2 SVGAGI (reference sequence). Between the trimmed V and J ends, which lost 0 bases and 9 bases, there was a span of 12 bases. The CDR3 loop is CASSYSTQVFEQFF. In DNA form, the CDR3 reads TGTGCCAGCAGTTACTCTACTCAGGTGTTTGAGCAGTTCTTC.

This chain links TRBV5-6 with TRBJ2-1, with D uncertain. Trimming took 2 bases from V and 2 from J, leaving 8 bases between them. The CDR3 totals 14 residues. Germline V gene data show CDR1 as SGHDT and CDR2 as YYEEEE. The CDR3 nucleotides read TGTGCCAGCAGCTTCAACACCCCCTACAATGAGCAGTTCTTC. Translating it yields CASSFNTPYNEQFF.

V gene TRBV5-5 combines with J gene TRBJ2-1; tentative D call: TRBD2 (6 bases). Germline CDR1 is SGHKS and CDR2 is YYEKEE (reference sequence). V lost 0 bases, J lost 3 bases, and 7 bases lay in between. The CDR3 is 14 residues long. For the CDR3, the DNA is TGTGCCAGCAGCTTGGAGGGACTCTACAATGAGCAGTTCTTC. Translation gives CASSLEGLYNEQFF.

This clone was counted only a few times. The J gene is TRBJ1-5, the V gene TRBV11-2; TRBD1 matches at 8 bases. The length of the CDR3 is 13 residues. V was clipped by 5 bases and J by 7 bases; unmatched bases: 4. Germline CDR1 and CDR2: SGHAT and FQNNGV. CDR3 in amino acids: CASSPGGEQPQHF. CDR3 nucleotide sequence: TGTGCCAGCAGCCCAGGGGGCGAGCAGCCCCAGCATTTT.

In the case of this clone: One end of the junction is discordant with germline, which a read error may explain. The gene calls are TRBV4-1 and TRBJ2-4; 7 bases are shared with TRBD2. This CDR3 contains 11 residues. Germline CDR1 is MGHRA and CDR2 is YSYEKL. The chain's CDR3 is CASSRTHWGGF. In DNA form, the CDR3 reads TGCGCCAGCAGCCGAACCCACTGGGGAGGGTTC.

This clone occurred a few times. CDR3 sequence: CASSVEKLAGGTDTQYF. The CDR3 nucleotides read TGTGCCAGCAGCGTAGAAAAACTAGCGGGGGGTACAGATACGCAGTATTTT. The chain joins TRBV9 to TRBJ2-3, with 12 nucleotides matching TRBD2. The CDR3 loop spans 17 amino acids. Trimming at V came to 0 bases and at J to 3 bases, leaving 5 bases not matched to a gene. CDR1 is SGDLS, CDR2 YYNGEE, per germline.

The chain links TRBV4-1 to TRBJ2-5; D not certain. Matching the DNA end better, TRBJ2-7 makes the J call doubtful. This CDR3 is 15 amino acids long. Germline loops: CDR1 MGHRA, CDR2 YSYEKL. CDR3 protein: CASSQDQGYKGEQYF. Written as DNA, the CDR3 is TGCGCCAGCAGCCAAGATCAAGGGTATAAGGGCGAGCAGTACTTC.

A word on this clone: Distinct nucleotide sequences in the sample also encode this CDR3. This rearrangement joins TRBV29-1 to TRBJ2-3; D possibly corresponds to TRBD1 (6 bases). Germline values: CDR1 SQVTM, CDR2 ANQGSEA. Deletions cut 6 bases from V and 2 bases from J, with 15 bases between. The CDR3 length is 14 residues. CDR3: CSVEGQGYTDTQYF. CDR3 in DNA: TGCAGCGTAGAGGGACAAGGATACACAGATACGCAGTATTTT.

V usage is TRBV25-1 and J usage is TRBJ2-1; 8 nucleotides align to TRBD2. The ends lost 3 bases at V and 4 bases at J; junction bases unmatched: 8. Germline V gene lookup returns CDR1 MGHDK and CDR2 SYGVNS. This CDR3 has 16 residues. As DNA, the CDR3 is TGTGCCAGCAGTGATCCCCCGGGGGGGCCATACAATGAGCAGTTCTTC. This translates into CASSDPPGGPYNEQFF. Supplemented by reference TRBV25-1 and TRBJ2-1, the full variable domain reads EADIYQTPRYLVIGTGKKITLECSQTMGHDKMYWYQQDPGMELHLIHYSYGVNSTEKGDLSSESTVSRIRTEHFPLTLESARPSHTSQYLCASSDPPGGPYNEQFFGPGTRLTVL.

The chain joins TRBV5-1 to TRBJ1-4; weak D call: TRBD1 (5 bases). The germline gives CDR1 SGHRS, CDR2 YFSETQ. V was shortened by 3 bases and J by 5 bases, with 11 bases between the two germline ends. This CDR3 spans 14 amino acids. The CDR3 spells CASSSRVDNEKLFF. DNA of the CDR3: TGCGCCAGCAGCTCCAGGGTAGACAATGAAAAACTGTTTTTT.

This sequence joins TRBV6-1 and TRBJ2-3, with a tentative D call TRBD1 (6 bases). Germline CDR1 is MNHNS and CDR2 is SASEGT. Between the trimmed V and J ends, which lost 3 bases and 4 bases, there was a span of 17 bases. This CDR3 spans 16 amino acids. CDR3 sequence: CASSDYGTQVADTQYF. The CDR3 coding sequence is TGTGCCAGCAGTGATTATGGGACACAGGTCGCAGATACGCAGTATTTT.

This clone was detected a few times. This rearrangement joins TRBV27 to TRBJ2-7; D possibly uses TRBD1 or TRBD2 (6 bases each). This CDR3 region has 13 residues. V was pared by 8 bases and J by 5 bases, with 16 bases between. Germline V gene data show CDR1 as MNHEY and CDR2 as SMNVEV (reference sequence). CDR3 DNA: TGTGCCAGCGGATTGCGGGACAAGCACGAGCAGTACTTC. Encoded protein: CASGLRDKHEQYF.

This chain connects TRBV7-9 to TRBJ1-2; 10 bases are shared with TRBD1. The germline V gene has CDR1 SEHNR and CDR2 FQNEAQ (reference sequence). The CDR3 has 16 residues. V lost 4 bases and J lost 6; bases outside the gene matches: 11. The CDR3 sequence: CASSSGTGDLGNGYTF. The CDR3 nucleotides read TGTGCCAGCAGCTCCGGGACAGGGGATTTAGGAAATGGCTACACCTTC. The complete variable domain, with remaining parts taken from reference TRBV7-9 and TRBJ1-2, reads DTGVSQNPRHKITKRGQNVTFRCDPISEHNRLYWYRQTLGQGPEFLTYFQNEAQLEKSRLLSDRFSAERPKGSFSTLEIQRTEQGDSAMYLCASSSGTGDLGNGYTFGSGTRLTVV.

In this sample, this clone turned up once. This chain joins TRBV5-6 and TRBJ1-1; D is unclear. CDR1 SGHDT and CDR2 YYEEEE come from the germline V gene. This CDR3 is built from 15 residues. V was trimmed by 4 bases and J by 0 bases, leaving 13 bases between them. CDR3 region: CASSLLILVNTEAFF. The DNA of the CDR3 is TGTGCCAGCAGCCTGTTAATCTTAGTGAACACTGAAGCTTTCTTT.

The chain joins TRBV4-2 to TRBJ2-1, with D possibly TRBD2 on 7 matching bases. CDR3 length equals 16 residues. Germline V lookup: CDR1 LGHNA, CDR2 YNFKEQ. V was trimmed by 0 bases and J by 3 bases, leaving 12 bases between them. The CDR3 spells CASSQDPGGDYNEQFF. The CDR3 nucleotides read TGTGCCAGCAGCCAAGATCCGGGGGGCGACTACAATGAGCAGTTCTTC.

The rearrangement joins TRBV19 to TRBJ1-5; perhaps TRBD1 as D (6 bases). The germline gives CDR1 LNHDA, CDR2 SQIVND (reference sequence). The CDR3 totals 19 residues. Trimming stripped 3 bases from V and 1 base from J, with 22 bases between. This CDR3 is CASSMGQGLDMWSNQPQHF. In DNA, the CDR3 is TGTGCCAGTAGTATGGGGCAGGGGTTGGATATGTGGAGCAATCAGCCCCAGCATTTT.

The CDR3 region has the DNA TGTGCCAGCAGCTTAGAGGTGGCTGAAGCTTTCTTT. It translates to CASSLEVAEAFF. The chain employs TRBV11-3 and TRBJ1-1; no clear D gene. This CDR3 has 12 residues. Germline assignment: CDR1 SGHNT and CDR2 YENEEA. V lost 0 bases, J lost 6 bases, and 5 bases lay in between.

The V gene is TRBV7-2, the J gene TRBJ2-3; 8 bases are a match to TRBD2. The junction had 6 bases not matched to a gene; V was cut back by 0 bases and J by 4 bases. Germline V gene sequence: CDR1 SGHTA, CDR2 FQGNSA. The CDR3 is 16 amino acids. This chain's CDR3 is CASSLAVGGAPDTQYF. DNA for the CDR3: TGTGCCAGCAGCTTAGCAGTCGGGGGGGCGCCAGATACGCAGTATTTT. The whole variable domain, remainder taken from reference TRBV7-2 and TRBJ2-3, is GAGVSQSPSNKVTEKGKDVELRCDPISGHTALYWYRQSLGQGLEFLIYFQGNSAPDKSGLPSDRFSAERTGGSVSTLTIQRTQQEDSAVYLCASSLAVGGAPDTQYFGPGTRLTVL.

This clone ranks as large. Written as DNA, the CDR3 is TGCGCCAGCAGCCCCGCTCCAGGGGAGACCCAGTACTTC. This codes for CASSPAPGETQYF. The V call is TRBV5-1, the J call TRBJ2-5; perhaps TRBD1 as D (5 bases). The germline V gene has CDR1 SGHRS and CDR2 YFSETQ. Deletions cut 4 bases from V and 5 bases from J, with 12 bases between. This CDR3 comprises 13 residues.